The 27 T cell receptor beta chains below all came from one sample that was sequenced in a study of blood T cell repertoires in COVID-19. Sequencing used immunoSEQ multiplex PCR; TCRdb keeps in-frame clones, though not all of them. The data contain around 150,000 clones, approximately 89% of them singletons. The material sequenced was peripheral blood. The receptors derive from a man aged 60-69 years with active or convalescent COVID-19.

The chain uses TRBV19 and TRBJ1-4; 7 bases map to TRBD1. Looked up from germline, CDR1 is LNHDA and CDR2 is SQIVND (reference sequence). The CDR3 length is 16 residues. The junction had 8 bases not matched to a gene; V was cut back by 4 bases and J by 3 bases. The CDR3 loop reads CASSSLTGVANEKLFF. The CDR3 DNA follows: TGTGCCAGTAGTAGCCTCACAGGGGTAGCTAATGAAAAACTGTTTTTT.

The V gene is TRBV6-4, the J gene TRBJ2-1, with 11 bases lining up with TRBD2. V lost 5 bases and J lost 4; bases outside the gene matches: 4. The CDR3 contains 15 residues. The germline V gene has CDR1 MRHNA and CDR2 SNTAGT. The CDR3, as DNA: TGTGCCAGCAGTCCCGGACTAGCGGGTTACAATGAGCAGTTCTTC. Protein product: CASSPGLAGYNEQFF.

The rearrangement uses TRBV18 and TRBJ1-2; the D is unclear. The germline V and J ends were trimmed by 2 bases and 4 bases, with 17 bases remaining between them. The CDR3 is 16 amino acids. Germline V CDR1 and CDR2: KGHSH, LQKENI. CDR3: CASSPEWAGGPYGYTF. The CDR3 region has the DNA TGTGCCAGCTCACCAGAGTGGGCCGGCGGGCCCTATGGCTACACCTTC.

This clone was detected once. The chain employs TRBV3-1 (or the pseudogene TRBV3-2) and TRBJ1-2, with 12 positions matching TRBD1. The CDR3 is made up of 15 amino acids. V lost 2 bases, J lost 7 bases, and 5 bases stayed unmatched. Germline V lookup: CDR1 LGHDT, CDR2 YNNKEL (reference sequence). DNA for the CDR3: TGTGCCAGCAGCCAACTGGGACAGGGGGCCGTTGGCTACACCTTC. It yields the protein CASSQLGQGAVGYTF.

This clone was recorded a few times. The chain carries TRBV28 and TRBJ2-7; no reliable D call. The CDR3 consists of 14 residues. Deletions cut 6 bases from V and 0 bases from J, with 12 bases between. The V gene's germline CDR1 is MDHEN and CDR2 SYDVKM. The CDR3 DNA reads TGTGCCAGCAGAAAGACTGGAAGCTCCTACGAGCAGTACTTC. Protein sequence: CASRKTGSSYEQYF.

The rearrangement uses TRBV9 and TRBJ2-2; TRBD1 matches 8 bases. The J segment lost 2 bases and the V segment lost 5 bases, leaving 8 bases of the junction unmatched. Germline CDR1 SGDLS, CDR2 YYNGEE. The CDR3 extends over 16 amino acids. The CDR3 region is CASRSFGQGNTGELFF. Here the CDR3 DNA reads TGTGCCAGCAGGTCCTTCGGACAGGGTAACACCGGGGAGCTGTTTTTT.

J is TRBJ2-7 and V is TRBV6-1, with 7 bases identical to TRBD2. Germline trimming cut 3 bases from V and 0 bases from J; bases unmatched to any gene: 8. This CDR3 is built from 16 residues. The germline CDR1 and CDR2 sequences are MNHNS and SASEGT. The CDR3 DNA reads as TGTGCCAGCAGTGAGAAGATTAGCGGGTACTCCTACGAGCAGTACTTC. Protein product: CASSEKISGYSYEQYF.

The gene calls are TRBV10-3 and TRBJ1-3, with D possibly matching TRBD1 (6 bases). The CDR3 spans 16 residues. The germline V gene has CDR1 ENHRY and CDR2 SYGVKD. V was clipped by 2 bases and J by 0 bases, with 11 bases between them. The CDR3 nucleotides read TGTGCCATCAGTGAGAGGGGGACGAGCTCTGGAAACACCATATATTTT. Residues: CAISERGTSSGNTIYF.

The rearrangement links TRBV5-1 to TRBJ2-7; TRBD1 might be the D (6 bases). Germline CDR1 reads SGHRS; CDR2 reads YFSETQ. The CDR3 is made up of 13 amino acids. The germline V and J ends were trimmed by 4 bases and 4 bases, with 12 bases remaining between them. CDR3 nucleotide sequence: TGCGCCAGCAGCGCGTCACAGGGATACGAGCAGTACTTC. This gives the protein CASSASQGYEQYF.

This clone was observed once. The chain has TRBV19 and TRBJ1-1; perhaps TRBD1 as D (6 bases). Germline CDR1 reads LNHDA; CDR2 reads SQIVND (reference sequence). The CDR3 is 14 amino acids. Trimming removed 7 bases from V and 4 bases from J, with 16 bases in between. CDR3 residues: CASMGRGVPTEAFF. The CDR3 DNA sequence: TGTGCCAGTATGGGCAGGGGAGTTCCCACTGAAGCTTTCTTT.

The chain uses TRBV2 and TRBJ1-6; D call uncertain. This CDR3 is built from 13 residues. Germline loops: CDR1 SNHLY, CDR2 FYNNEI. Between the trimmed V and J ends, which lost 5 bases and 7 bases, there was a span of 9 bases. CDR3 DNA: TGTGCCAGCAGTACCGGGTACAATTCACCCCTCCACTTT. Translating it yields CASSTGYNSPLHF.

A few counts support this clone. The chain couples TRBV5-4 to TRBJ1-6; 7 nucleotides line up with TRBD1. V shed 1 base and J 5 bases; nucleotides not matched to a gene: 3. The CDR3 is made up of 15 amino acids. Germline CDR1 and CDR2: SGHNT and YYREEE (reference sequence). The CDR3 loop reads CASSLWDRDNSPLHF. The DNA for the CDR3 is TGTGCCAGCAGCTTGTGGGACAGAGATAATTCACCCCTCCACTTT.

The chain is built from TRBV5-1 and TRBJ1-2; the D gene is possibly TRBD1 (6 bases). This CDR3 has 14 amino acids. Germline CDR1 SGHRS, CDR2 YFSETQ. The V and J ends lost 3 bases and 4 bases respectively, with 13 bases between them. The CDR3 sequence: CASSSGAPPYGYTF. The CDR3 DNA sequence: TGCGCCAGCAGCTCAGGGGCCCCTCCCTATGGCTACACCTTC.

V usage is TRBV6-2 or TRBV6-3 and J usage is TRBJ2-7; 11 bases agree with TRBD1. V was clipped by 5 bases and J by 2 bases; unmatched bases: 11. CDR3 length: 17 amino acids. Germline CDR1 MNHEY, CDR2 SVGEGT. CDR3: CASSPLLRDRGTYEQYF. CDR3 sequence (DNA): TGTGCCAGCAGTCCACTACTCCGGGACAGGGGGACCTACGAGCAGTACTTC.

The CDR3 nucleotides read TGCAGCGTTCTGGACTCGTACGAGCAGTACTTC. Protein: CSVLDSYEQYF. J is TRBJ2-7 and V is TRBV29-1, with D maybe TRBD2 (5 bases). CDR1 is SQVTM, CDR2 ANQGSEA, per germline. The CDR3 has 11 amino acids. The V end was cut by 5 bases, the J end by 4 bases, with 9 bases between.

The rearrangement joins TRBV6-2 or TRBV6-3 to TRBJ2-5; 12 nucleotides line up with TRBD2. Germline V lookup: CDR1 MNHEY, CDR2 SVGEGT. This CDR3 region has 16 residues. V was pared by 4 bases and J by 4 bases, with 7 bases of the junction left unmatched. CDR3 residues: CASSSGLAGSPETQYF. The CDR3 nucleotides read TGTGCCAGCAGTTCCGGACTAGCGGGAAGCCCAGAGACCCAGTACTTC.

J is TRBJ2-2 and V is TRBV6-5; 7 bases fit TRBD1. This CDR3 has 14 amino acids. Germline CDR1 is MNHEY and CDR2 is SVGAGI. The V gene end was trimmed by 6 bases and the J gene end by 6 bases; junction bases not matched to a gene: 7. The DNA of the CDR3 is TGTGCCAGCAGGGGGACAGTTTCGGCCGGGGAGCTGTTTTTT. Encoded protein: CASRGTVSAGELFF.

The CDR3 DNA follows: TGCGCCAGCAGTCAAATAAACGTTGACAGCCACACCGGGGAGCTGTTTTTT. Its translation is CASSQINVDSHTGELFF. V usage is TRBV23-1 and J usage is TRBJ2-2; TRBD1 is a possible D gene (5 bases). TRBV23-1 has ORF status, its function being uncertain. Trimming left V 2 bases short and J 3 bases short, with 16 bases between. The CDR3 is made up of 17 amino acids.

The CDR3 region has the DNA TGTGCCAGCAGTCCAGACGGCCGGGCCTACAATGAGCAGTTCTTC. Translating gives CASSPDGRAYNEQFF. The rearrangement links TRBV9 to TRBJ2-1; no clear D. The CDR3 is made up of 15 amino acids. V was clipped by 5 bases and J by 2 bases, with 14 bases between them. CDR1 and CDR2 from the germline V gene are SGDLS and YYNGEE.

The rearrangement joins TRBV18 to TRBJ2-3; 7 bases line up with TRBD1. The V gene's germline CDR1 is KGHSH and CDR2 LQKENI. CDR3 length equals 13 residues. V lost 5 bases and J lost 4; bases outside the gene matches: 3. The CDR3 nucleotides read TGTGCCAGCTCAGCAGACAGGGCAGATACGCAGTATTTT. It codes for CASSADRADTQYF.

The CDR3: CATSLAGGIGELFF. Written as DNA, the CDR3 is TGTGCCACCAGCCTAGCGGGAGGTATCGGGGAGCTGTTTTTT. The genes are TRBV24-1 and TRBJ2-2, with 11 bases identical to TRBD2. Looked up from germline, CDR1 is KGHDR and CDR2 is SFDVKD. V gave up 7 bases and J gave up 7 bases; unmatched junction bases: 4. CDR3 length: 14 residues.

The J gene is TRBJ2-7, the V gene TRBV19, with 9 nucleotides matching TRBD1. The CDR3 has 15 amino acids. The V segment lost 4 bases and the J segment 5 bases; nucleotides outside the gene matches: 9. The germline gives CDR1 LNHDA, CDR2 SQIVND (reference sequence). The CDR3 DNA reads TGTGCCAGTAGTACGGACCTTACAGGGGGCGACGAGCAGTACTTC. Translation: CASSTDLTGGDEQYF.

The chain employs TRBV6-5 and TRBJ2-1, with unresolved D. Germline CDR1 reads MNHEY; CDR2 reads SVGAGI. The CDR3 contains 15 residues. Trimming left V 0 bases short and J 7 bases short, with 13 bases between. This chain's CDR3 is CASSYSNERRNEQFF. The CDR3 region has the DNA TGTGCCAGCAGTTACTCGAATGAGAGGCGGAATGAGCAGTTCTTC.

This clone was detected only a few times. This sequence joins TRBV18 and TRBJ2-7; 9 bases fit TRBD2. The CDR3 is made up of 17 amino acids. With 3 bases clipped from V and 1 base from J, the junction kept 10 bases outside the gene matches. The germline V gene has CDR1 KGHSH and CDR2 LQKENI. In DNA form, the CDR3 reads TGTGCCAGCTCACCTACGAAGACTAGCGGCCTTTCCTACGAGCAGTACTTC. Translated, it gives CASSPTKTSGLSYEQYF.

The chain combines TRBV5-8 with TRBJ1-1, with TRBD1 as a possible D gene (5 bases). The CDR3 is 14 residues long. V gave up 6 bases and J gave up 6 bases, with 18 bases separating them. Per the germline V gene, CDR1 is SGHTS and CDR2 is YDEGEE. Here the CDR3 reads CASTEPVQGPEAFF. CDR3 nucleotides: TGTGCCAGCACCGAACCCGTCCAGGGCCCTGAAGCTTTCTTT.

The genes are TRBV10-3 and TRBJ2-1; possible D gene TRBD1, 5 bases. Germline V lookup: CDR1 ENHRY, CDR2 SYGVKD. CDR3 length equals 13 residues. V lost 6 bases and J 5 bases, leaving 11 bases between the germline ends. In DNA form, the CDR3 reads TGTGCCATCAGGGGGCCATCCCACAATGAGCAGTTCTTC. It specifies CAIRGPSHNEQFF.

The genes are TRBV7-6 and TRBJ2-5; a weak D match, TRBD1 (6 bases). This CDR3 region has 13 residues. Germline V CDR1 and CDR2: SGHVS, FNYEAQ. The germline V and J ends were trimmed by 1 base and 4 bases, with 7 bases remaining between them. The CDR3: CASSLGRGETQYF. The CDR3 DNA follows: TGTGCCAGCAGCTTAGGCAGGGGAGAGACCCAGTACTTC.